This TCR beta chain came from a study of blood T cell repertoires in COVID-19. Study-level background: Acute-phase and convalescent COVID-19 samples originated in the United States, Italy and Spain. From T cells, B-cell-depleted T cells, or PBMCs came the material, which was cDNA or gDNA.

Across 24 US areas, participants ranged in age from 18 to 89 years. Recovered Cohort 3 donors showed two negative PCRs, clearance, or symptom resolution. Germline CDR1 and CDR2: MDHEN and SYDVKM. J lost 4 bases, V lost 7 bases, and 11 bases had no gene match. This CDR3 contains 16 residues. Using immunoSEQ multiplex PCR, the repertoire was profiled, and TCRdb retains in-frame clones only, with some absent. The repertoire holds fewer than 250,000 clones, with roughly 83% as singletons. The source material was PBMCs or T cells enriched from blood (not recorded which). The sequence came from a woman in her twenties or thirties who had recovered from COVID-19. V usage is TRBV28 and J usage is TRBJ1-2; TRBD1 matches at 11 bases. The CDR3 loop is CASTVEDRGLLYGYTF. Here the CDR3 DNA reads TGTGCCAGCACCGTCGAGGACAGGGGGCTTCTCTATGGCTACACCTTC.